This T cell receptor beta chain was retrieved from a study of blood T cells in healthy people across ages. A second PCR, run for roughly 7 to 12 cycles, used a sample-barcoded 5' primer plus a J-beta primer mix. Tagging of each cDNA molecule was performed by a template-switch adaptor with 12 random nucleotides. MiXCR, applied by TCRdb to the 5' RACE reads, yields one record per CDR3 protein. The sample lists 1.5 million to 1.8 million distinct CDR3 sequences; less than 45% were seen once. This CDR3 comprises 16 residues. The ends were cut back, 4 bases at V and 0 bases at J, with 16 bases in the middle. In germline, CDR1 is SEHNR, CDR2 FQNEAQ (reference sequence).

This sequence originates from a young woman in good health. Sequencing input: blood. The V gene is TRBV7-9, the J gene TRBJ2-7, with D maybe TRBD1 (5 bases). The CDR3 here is CASSSPRAQSSYEQYF. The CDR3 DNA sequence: TGTGCCAGCAGCTCACCCAGGGCACAGTCCTCCTACGAGCAGTACTTC.